This T cell receptor (beta chain) was sequenced in a study of OX40 agonist ivuxolimab in advanced cancers. Assay: immunoSEQ multiplex PCR; the TCRdb copy retains only in-frame clones and omits some. The table records approximately 21,000 clones, about 70% of them present only once. CDR1 SNHLY and CDR2 FYNNEI come from the germline V gene. The CDR3 loop spans 16 amino acids. V was clipped by 2 bases and J by 1 base, with 14 bases between them. Sequencing was performed on CD4+ or CD8+ T cells sorted from blood, taken in a trial of the OX40 agonist ivuxolimab. The clonotype was recovered from an adult with an advanced solid tumor such as melanoma, head and neck, liver or kidney cancer. This chain joins TRBV2 and TRBJ1-2; D possibly corresponds to TRBD1 (5 bases). The CDR3 DNA is TGTGCCAGCAGTGAAATGGGTCCCGACAGTAACTATGGCTACACCTTC. This encodes CASSEMGPDSNYGYTF.